This TCR beta chain was captured in a study of human thymus T cells. Study-wide points: An apparent bias in V and J gene usage was seen in thymic and blood repertoires. Thymic repertoires from unrelated individuals overlapped highly, related research reported.

CDR3 length: 15 amino acids. Germline CDR1 MDHEN, CDR2 SYDVKM. The V gene end was trimmed by 3 bases and the J gene end by 5 bases; junction bases not matched to a gene: 8. The thymus was resected at corrective cardiac surgery. Among the donors, all were healthy Finnish infants having corrective surgery for congenital heart defects. A note on this clone: The target antigen is unknown.

Repertoires were generated with immunoSEQ multiplex PCR, while TCRdb's copy carries only in-frame clones and drops some. The table shows around 120,000 clones, with 90% to 95% occurring only once. The specimen was thymus tissue. This rearrangement joins TRBV28 to TRBJ2-5; 8 nucleotides align to TRBD1. This TCR derives from a boy younger than two with a congenital heart defect but otherwise immunologically healthy. The CDR3 region is CASSFDRGTGETQYF. The CDR3 bases are TGTGCCAGCAGTTTTGACAGGGGAACGGGGGAGACCCAGTACTTC.